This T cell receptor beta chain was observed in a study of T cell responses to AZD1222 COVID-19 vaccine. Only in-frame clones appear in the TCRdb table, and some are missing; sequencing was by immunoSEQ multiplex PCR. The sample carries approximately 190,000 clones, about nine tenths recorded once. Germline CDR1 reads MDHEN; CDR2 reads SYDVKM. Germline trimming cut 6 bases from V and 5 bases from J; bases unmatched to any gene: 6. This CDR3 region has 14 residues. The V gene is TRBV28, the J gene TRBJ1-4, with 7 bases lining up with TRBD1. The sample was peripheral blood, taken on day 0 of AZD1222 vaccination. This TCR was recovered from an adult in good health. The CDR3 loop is CASRSGTANEKLFF. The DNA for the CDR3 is TGTGCCAGCAGATCCGGGACAGCCAATGAAAAACTGTTTTTT.